The present T cell receptor (beta chain) was sequenced within a study of glioma-infiltrating T cells after dendritic cell vaccination. Only one count was recorded for this clone. Only in-frame clones appear in the TCRdb table, and some are missing; sequencing was by immunoSEQ multiplex PCR. The sample lists about 38,000 clones; just under 85% were seen once. In germline, CDR1 is MGHRA, CDR2 YSYEKL. The CDR3 contains 13 residues. With V trimmed by 5 bases and J by 8 bases, 4 bases remained unmatched. This specimen consisted of blood, obtained before dendritic cell vaccination. The receptor was isolated from a human donor with glioblastoma. The genes are TRBV4-1 and TRBJ1-2; 11 bases agree with TRBD1. CDR3 loop: CASSGQGARGYTF. The CDR3, as DNA: TGCGCCAGCAGCGGACAGGGGGCGCGGGGCTACACCTTC.